The 28 T cell receptor beta chains presented below share a single source sample, sequenced in a study of monozygotic twins with inflammatory bowel disease. TCRdb re-called the 5' RACE reads and shows each CDR3 protein once, DNA omitted. Across a few hundred thousand distinct CDR3 sequences, the top ten clones capture around 2.6% of the sample. Sequencing used blood. The origin of the receptors is a human donor with ulcerative colitis or Crohn's disease, or a healthy co-twin of an affected twin (not recorded which).

Here the CDR3 reads CASSLGGSATDTQYF. V gene TRBV5-1 combines with J gene TRBJ2-3; TCRdb indicates TRBD2, and absent DNA this call remains unverified. Germline assignment: CDR1 SGHRS and CDR2 YFSETQ. The CDR3 is 15 residues long.

The chain is built from TRBV9 and TRBJ1-4; no DNA is available, so the TRBD1 call from TCRdb remains unchecked. The germline V gene encodes CDR1 SGDLS and CDR2 YYNGEE. The CDR3 totals 15 residues. The CDR3 loop reads CASSAYRGLDEKLFF.

The chain recombines TRBV5-1 with TRBJ2-7; TCRdb returns TRBD2, unconfirmable since there is no DNA. The germline gives CDR1 SGHRS, CDR2 YFSETQ. CDR3 length equals 15 residues. This CDR3 reads CASSPLKRGAGEQYF.

The chain uses TRBV7-3 and TRBJ2-1; the TRBD2 assignment by TCRdb is unverifiable without DNA. Germline V gene data show CDR1 as SGHTA and CDR2 as FQGTGA. The CDR3 runs 19 residues. CDR3 in amino acids: CASSLTTLGSRNDYNEQFF.

The chain links TRBV4-3 to TRBJ2-2; TCRdb gives TRBD2 as the D gene, but with no DNA this cannot be confirmed. There are 16 residues in the CDR3. Germline CDR1 and CDR2: LGHNA and YSLEER. This CDR3 is CASSPLAGGNAGELFF.

This chain links TRBV5-1 with TRBJ2-3; TCRdb names TRBD2, which stays unverified in the absence of DNA. The CDR3 spans 19 residues. The germline CDR1 and CDR2 sequences are SGHRS and YFSETQ. The CDR3 region is CASSLRLAGGPKGTDTQYF.

The chain combines TRBV20-1 with TRBJ2-7; TCRdb designates TRBD1, a call that cannot be tested without DNA. CDR1 is DFQATT, CDR2 SNEGSKA, per germline (reference sequence). This CDR3 region has 14 residues. CDR3 sequence reads: CSARELGDGAEQYF.

The chain combines TRBV5-1 with TRBJ2-2. Germline CDR1 SGHRS, CDR2 YFSETQ. The CDR3 contains 15 residues. The CDR3 sequence is CASSFAQANTGELFF.

The CDR3 sequence: CASSRGAQGNQPQHF. The chain employs TRBV7-8 and TRBJ1-5; there is no DNA to check the TCRdb D call of TRBD1. CDR3 length: 15 residues. The germline V gene has CDR1 SGHVS and CDR2 FQNEAQ.

The CDR3 sequence: CASSLGADEQYF. This rearrangement joins TRBV5-1 to TRBJ2-7. CDR3 size: 12 residues. CDR1 and CDR2 from the germline V gene are SGHRS and YFSETQ. The variable domain in full, with the rest retrieved from reference TRBV5-1 and TRBJ2-7, is KAGVTQTPRYLIKTRGQQVTLSCSPISGHRSVSWYQQTPGQGLQFLFEYFSETQRNKGNFPGRFSGRQFSNSRSEMNVSTLELGDSALYLCASSLGADEQYFGPGTRLTVT.

The chain employs TRBV3-1 and TRBJ1-1. The CDR3 is 14 amino acids. CDR1 LGHDT and CDR2 YNNKEL come from the germline V gene (reference sequence). The CDR3 sequence: CASSQALANTEAFF.

The rearrangement joins TRBV14 to TRBJ1-2. CDR3 length equals 13 residues. Germline CDR1 SGHDN, CDR2 FVKESK. The CDR3 region is CASSQPLTERPYF.

The chain employs TRBV5-1 and TRBJ1-5; TCRdb calls TRBD1, which cannot be checked without DNA. Germline CDR1 SGHRS, CDR2 YFSETQ. This CDR3 region has 17 residues. The CDR3 is CASSLGPGQGIFGPQHF.

The chain's CDR3 is CASSLGGTVTDTQYF. The V call is TRBV11-2, the J call TRBJ2-3; TCRdb designates TRBD1, a call that cannot be tested without DNA. The CDR3 spans 15 residues. The germline V gene has CDR1 SGHAT and CDR2 FQNNGV.

The genes are TRBV7-2 and TRBJ2-7. The germline V gene encodes CDR1 SGHTA and CDR2 FQGNSA. The CDR3 is 14 residues long. The CDR3 here is CASSLQVSTYEQYF.

The rearrangement joins TRBV20-1 to TRBJ2-5. Germline assignment: CDR1 DFQATT and CDR2 SNEGSKA (reference sequence). This CDR3 comprises 12 residues. CDR3 sequence reads: CSARGYQETQYF.

This chain joins TRBV7-6 and TRBJ1-4. The CDR3 is 14 amino acids. Germline loops: CDR1 SGHVS, CDR2 FNYEAQ. CDR3 in amino acids: CASSLEATNEKLFF.

This chain links TRBV5-1 with TRBJ2-7. This CDR3 has 15 amino acids. Germline assignment: CDR1 SGHRS and CDR2 YFSETQ. Here the CDR3 reads CASSLEGGYIYEQYF.

The rearrangement uses TRBV12-3 or TRBV12-4 and TRBJ2-1; TCRdb selects TRBD1, and the lack of DNA leaves this call unchecked. The CDR3 length is 13 residues. The CDR3 loop reads CASAGGSYNEQFF.

The rearrangement uses TRBV7-9 and TRBJ2-7. Germline assignment: CDR1 SEHNR and CDR2 FQNEAQ (reference sequence). The CDR3 extends over 14 amino acids. The CDR3: CASSLYGEAYEQYF.

The V gene is TRBV11-3, the J gene TRBJ2-5; TCRdb selects TRBD2, and the lack of DNA leaves this call unchecked. This CDR3 region has 17 residues. Per the germline V gene, CDR1 is SGHNT and CDR2 is YENEEA. The CDR3 loop reads CASSLGRTSGEQETQYF.

The rearrangement links TRBV5-1 to TRBJ1-2; TCRdb reports TRBD1, a call that lacks DNA to check it against. The germline CDR1 and CDR2 sequences are SGHRS and YFSETQ. This CDR3 is 15 amino acids long. This CDR3 is CASSRTRQGASGYTF. The entire variable domain, with the rest obtained from reference TRBV5-1 and TRBJ1-2, is as follows: KAGVTQTPRYLIKTRGQQVTLSCSPISGHRSVSWYQQTPGQGLQFLFEYFSETQRNKGNFPGRFSGRQFSNSRSEMNVSTLELGDSALYLCASSRTRQGASGYTFGSGTRLTVV.

This chain joins TRBV6-2 or TRBV6-3 and TRBJ2-7; the TCRdb D gene call, TRBD1, has no DNA to confirm it. There are 14 residues in the CDR3. The germline CDR1 and CDR2 sequences are MNHEY and SVGEGT. CDR3 sequence: CASSYRQTPDEQYF.

The chain links TRBV29-1 to TRBJ2-7; TCRdb gives TRBD1 as the D gene, but with no DNA this cannot be confirmed. The CDR3 covers 15 residues. The germline V gene has CDR1 SQVTM and CDR2 ANQGSEA. The chain's CDR3 is CSGARWGAMTYEQYF.

The J gene is TRBJ2-5, the V gene TRBV4-3; the D call of TRBD2 rests on TCRdb alone, since no DNA is present to check it. CDR3 length: 16 amino acids. The germline gives CDR1 LGHNA, CDR2 YSLEER. This CDR3 is CASSQDTAGGRETQYF.

V is TRBV20-1 and J is TRBJ2-7; the D call of TRBD1 rests on TCRdb alone, since no DNA is present to check it. This CDR3 contains 15 residues. Per the germline V gene, CDR1 is DFQATT and CDR2 is SNEGSKA (reference sequence). CDR3: CSATFRGDSSYEQYF.

This chain joins TRBV5-4 and TRBJ2-2; without DNA, the TCRdb call of TRBD1 cannot be checked. Germline CDR1 and CDR2: SGHNT and YYREEE (reference sequence). The CDR3 has 17 residues. The CDR3 sequence is CASSLGAGALFTGELFF. Full variable domain (outside the CDR3, taken from reference TRBV5-4 and TRBJ2-2): ETGVTQSPTHLIKTRGQQVTLRCSSQSGHNTVSWYQQALGQGPQFIFQYYREEENGRGNFPPRFSGLQFPNYSSELNVNALELDDSALYLCASSLGAGALFTGELFFGEGSRLTVL.

The CDR3 protein is CASVIAGGRGTGELFF. The V call is TRBV6-1, the J call TRBJ2-2; TCRdb picks TRBD1, but there is no DNA to check that call. Germline V CDR1 and CDR2: MNHNS, SASEGT. The CDR3 runs to 16 residues.